This T cell receptor (beta chain) comes out of a study of cytomegalovirus exposure and HLA in healthy donors. The V gene's germline CDR1 is SQVTM and CDR2 ANQGSEA. Trimming took 6 bases from V and 4 from J; bases not matched to a gene: 4. This CDR3 is 12 amino acids long. Use of 60 Vbeta and 13 Jbeta primers characterized the PCR. Only in-frame clones appear in the TCRdb table, and some are missing; sequencing was by immunoSEQ multiplex PCR. Of around 180,000 clones listed, approximately 88% are singletons. This sequence was found in a boy between 10 and 17 years old in good health and CMV-seronegative. The chain carries TRBV29-1 and TRBJ2-5; the match to TRBD2 covers 8 bases. Input material: PBMCs. The CDR3 DNA sequence: TGCAGCGTATTAGCGGGGATAGAGACCCAGTACTTC. It translates to CSVLAGIETQYF.